This T cell receptor (beta chain) was sequenced for a study of cytomegalovirus exposure and HLA in healthy donors. Study-level findings and limits: Analysis was performed later, and it showed HLA-associated TCR beta chains to be more clonally expanded than equally common others. The productive fraction for most TCR beta V segments was about 90% or about 30% in an earlier analysis. In a later analysis, TCR beta V- and J-gene trimming was associated with a missense DCLRE1C variant. Presence/absence analysis assumed near-uniform sequencing depth across donors.

For this clone: The target antigen is unknown.

CDR1 is SGDLS and CDR2 is YYNGEE in the germline V gene. V lost 0 bases, J lost 8 bases, and 11 bases lay in between. CDR3 length equals 13 residues. The PCR made use of 60 Vbeta and 13 Jbeta primers. Clones were read by immunoSEQ multiplex PCR, and TCRdb kept only the in-frame ones, dropping some. The table includes about 86,000 clones, around 70% detected once. The chain combines TRBV9 with TRBJ1-2; D not certain. The TCR was taken from a man aged 55 to 70 in good health and CMV-seronegative. Sequenced sample: PBMCs. The CDR3 sequence: CASSVEAGVGYTF. The CDR3 DNA follows: TGTGCCAGCAGCGTAGAGGCCGGAGTCGGCTACACCTTC.